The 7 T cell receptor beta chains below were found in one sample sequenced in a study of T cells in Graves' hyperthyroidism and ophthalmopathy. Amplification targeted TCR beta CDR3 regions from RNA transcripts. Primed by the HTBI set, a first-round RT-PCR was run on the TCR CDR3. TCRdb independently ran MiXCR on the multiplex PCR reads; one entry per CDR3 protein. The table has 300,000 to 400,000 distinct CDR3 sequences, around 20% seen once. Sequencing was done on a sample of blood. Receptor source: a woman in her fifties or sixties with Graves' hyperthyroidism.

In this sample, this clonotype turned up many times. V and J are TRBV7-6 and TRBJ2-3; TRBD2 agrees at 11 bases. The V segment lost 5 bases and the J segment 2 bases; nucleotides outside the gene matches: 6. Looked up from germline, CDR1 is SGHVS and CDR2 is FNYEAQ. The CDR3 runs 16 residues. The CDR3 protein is CASSLQTSGDTDTQYF. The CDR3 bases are TGTGCCAGCAGCCTCCAGACTAGCGGGGACACAGATACGCAGTATTTT.

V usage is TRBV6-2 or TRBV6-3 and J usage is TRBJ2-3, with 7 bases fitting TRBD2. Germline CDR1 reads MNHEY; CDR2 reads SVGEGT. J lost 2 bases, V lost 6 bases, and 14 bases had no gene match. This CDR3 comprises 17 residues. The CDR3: CASSLEASGANTDTQYF. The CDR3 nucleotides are TGTGCCAGCAGCTTAGAGGCTAGCGGAGCAAACACAGATACGCAGTATTTT.

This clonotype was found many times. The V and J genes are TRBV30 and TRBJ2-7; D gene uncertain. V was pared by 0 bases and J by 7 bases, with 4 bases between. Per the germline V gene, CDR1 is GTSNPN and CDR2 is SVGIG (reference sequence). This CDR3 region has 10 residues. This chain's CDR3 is CAWSVGEQYF. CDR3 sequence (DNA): TGTGCCTGGAGTGTGGGGGAGCAGTACTTC.

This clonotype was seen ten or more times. CDR3 protein: CASSPLGGASPLHF. The CDR3 DNA is TGTGCCAGCAGTCCTCTCGGAGGGGCCTCACCCCTCCACTTT. V and J are TRBV27 and TRBJ1-6; D is possibly TRBD1 (5 bases). This CDR3 comprises 14 residues. Germline V gives CDR1 MNHEY, CDR2 SMNVEV (reference sequence). V was clipped by 5 bases and J by 10 bases, with 15 bases between them.

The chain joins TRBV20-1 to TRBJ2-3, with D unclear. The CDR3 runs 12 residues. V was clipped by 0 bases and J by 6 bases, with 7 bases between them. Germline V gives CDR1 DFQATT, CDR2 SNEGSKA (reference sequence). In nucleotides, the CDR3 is TGCAGTGCTAGAGAAAATGGCGATACGCAGTATTTT. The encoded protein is CSARENGDTQYF.

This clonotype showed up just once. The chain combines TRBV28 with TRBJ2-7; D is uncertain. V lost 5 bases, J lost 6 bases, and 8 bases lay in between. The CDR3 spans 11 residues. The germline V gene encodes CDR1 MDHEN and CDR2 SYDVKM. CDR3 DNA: TGTGCCAGCAGTATCGGGTCCGAGCAGTACTTC. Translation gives CASSIGSEQYF.

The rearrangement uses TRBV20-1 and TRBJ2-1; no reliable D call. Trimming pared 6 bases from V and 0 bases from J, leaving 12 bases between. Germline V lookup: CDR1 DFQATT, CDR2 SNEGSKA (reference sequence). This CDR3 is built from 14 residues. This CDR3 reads CSAPTSSSYNEQFF. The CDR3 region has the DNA TGCAGTGCCCCGACATCTAGCTCCTACAATGAGCAGTTCTTC.